Only a few counts were recorded for the clone carrying this T cell receptor beta chain. Its matching antigen is unknown. Each CDR3 protein is one row after TCRdb ran MiXCR on the RT-PCR reads. The table has 550,000 to 800,000 distinct CDR3 sequences, about 15% seen once; the top ten hold around 6.5%. The data stem from a study of response to subunit inactivated influenza vaccine. Study-wide results and limits: Each seasonal influenza vaccination recruits few new T cells, the authors suggested.

Germline CDR1 is SEHNR and CDR2 is FQNEAQ (reference sequence). The length of the CDR3 is 16 residues. The V end was cut by 0 bases, the J end by 2 bases, with 13 bases between. This receptor was identified in a middle-aged man who received an inactivated influenza vaccine. The V gene is TRBV7-9, the J gene TRBJ1-2, with a weak D call TRBD1 (6 bases). The specimen comprised PBMCs from blood, sampled approximately 15 days before vaccination. This CDR3 is CASSLAHGQGNYGYTF. The CDR3 DNA sequence: TGTGCCAGCAGCTTAGCGCATGGGCAGGGGAACTATGGCTACACCTTC.